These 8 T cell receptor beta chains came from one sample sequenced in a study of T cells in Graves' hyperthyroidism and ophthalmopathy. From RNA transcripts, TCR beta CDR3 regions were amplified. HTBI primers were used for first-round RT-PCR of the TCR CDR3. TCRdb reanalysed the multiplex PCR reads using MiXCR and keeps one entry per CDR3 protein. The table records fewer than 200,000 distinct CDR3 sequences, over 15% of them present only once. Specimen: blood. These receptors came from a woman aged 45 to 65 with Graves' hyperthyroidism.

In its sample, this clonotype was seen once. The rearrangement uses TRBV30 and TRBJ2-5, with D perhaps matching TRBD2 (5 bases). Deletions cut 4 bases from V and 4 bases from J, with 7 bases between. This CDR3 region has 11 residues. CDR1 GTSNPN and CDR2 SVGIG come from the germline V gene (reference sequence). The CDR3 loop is CAWIGVETQYF. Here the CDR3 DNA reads TGTGCCTGGATCGGGGTAGAGACCCAGTACTTC. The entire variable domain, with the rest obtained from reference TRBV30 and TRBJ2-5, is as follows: SQTIHQWPATLVQPVGSPLSLECTVEGTSNPNLYWYRQAAGRGLQLLFYSVGIGQISSEVPQNLSASRPQDRQFILSSKKLLLSDSGFYLCAWIGVETQYFGPGTRLLVL.

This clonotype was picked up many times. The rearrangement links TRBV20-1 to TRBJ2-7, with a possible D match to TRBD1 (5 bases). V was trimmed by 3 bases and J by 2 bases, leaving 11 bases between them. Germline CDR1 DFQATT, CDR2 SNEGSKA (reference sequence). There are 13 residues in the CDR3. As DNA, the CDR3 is TGCAGTGCTAGGGACAAAGCCCCCTACGAGCAGTACTTC. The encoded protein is CSARDKAPYEQYF.

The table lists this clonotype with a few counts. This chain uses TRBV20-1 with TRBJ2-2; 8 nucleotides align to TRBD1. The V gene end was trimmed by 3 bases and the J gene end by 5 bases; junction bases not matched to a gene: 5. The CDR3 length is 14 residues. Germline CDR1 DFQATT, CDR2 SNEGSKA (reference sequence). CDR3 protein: CSARPGGNTGELFF. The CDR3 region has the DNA TGCAGTGCTAGGCCAGGGGGCAATACCGGGGAGCTGTTTTTT.

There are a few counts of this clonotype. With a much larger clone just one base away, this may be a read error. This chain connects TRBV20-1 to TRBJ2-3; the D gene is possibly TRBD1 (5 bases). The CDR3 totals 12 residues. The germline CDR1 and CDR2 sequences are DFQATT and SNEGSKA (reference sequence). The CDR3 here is CSAIDSTDTRYF. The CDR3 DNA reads TGCAGTGCTATAGACAGCACAGATACGCGGTATTTT.

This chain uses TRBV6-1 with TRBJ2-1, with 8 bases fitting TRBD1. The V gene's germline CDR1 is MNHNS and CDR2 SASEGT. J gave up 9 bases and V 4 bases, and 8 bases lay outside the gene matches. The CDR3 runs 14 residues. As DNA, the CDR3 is TGTGCCAGCAGTGGAGGTCGCACAGGGGGTGAGCAGTTCTTC. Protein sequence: CASSGGRTGGEQFF.

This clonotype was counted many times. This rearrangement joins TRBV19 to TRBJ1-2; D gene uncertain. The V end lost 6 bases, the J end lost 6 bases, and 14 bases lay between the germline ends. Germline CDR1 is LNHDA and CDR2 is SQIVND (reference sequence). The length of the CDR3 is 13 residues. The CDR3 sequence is CASSTSAWDGYTF. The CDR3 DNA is TGTGCCAGTAGCACATCCGCTTGGGATGGCTACACCTTC.

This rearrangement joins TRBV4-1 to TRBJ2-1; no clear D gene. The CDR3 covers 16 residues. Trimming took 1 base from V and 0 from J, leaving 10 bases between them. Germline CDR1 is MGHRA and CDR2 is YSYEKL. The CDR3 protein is CASSQARVGSYNEQFF. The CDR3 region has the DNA TGCGCCAGCAGCCAAGCCCGAGTAGGCTCCTACAATGAGCAGTTCTTC.

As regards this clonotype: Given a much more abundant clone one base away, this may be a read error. The CDR3 loop is CSARAQGYSDQPQHF. The CDR3 bases are TGCAGTGCTAGAGCACAGGGATATAGCGATCAGCCCCAGCATTTT. V usage is TRBV20-1 and J usage is TRBJ1-5; tentatively, D is TRBD1 (6 bases). This CDR3 spans 15 amino acids. Germline CDR1 reads DFQATT; CDR2 reads SNEGSKA (reference sequence).